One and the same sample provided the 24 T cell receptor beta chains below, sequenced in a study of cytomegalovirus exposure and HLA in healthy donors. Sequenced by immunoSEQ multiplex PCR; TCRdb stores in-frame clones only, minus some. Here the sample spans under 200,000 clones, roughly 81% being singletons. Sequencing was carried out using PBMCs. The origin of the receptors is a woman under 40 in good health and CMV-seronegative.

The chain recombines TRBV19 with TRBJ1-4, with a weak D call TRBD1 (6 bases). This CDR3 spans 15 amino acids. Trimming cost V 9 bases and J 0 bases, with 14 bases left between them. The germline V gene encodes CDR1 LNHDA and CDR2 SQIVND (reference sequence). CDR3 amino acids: CASRTVLPTNEKLFF. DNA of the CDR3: TGTGCCAGCCGGACAGTACTACCAACTAATGAAAAACTGTTTTTT. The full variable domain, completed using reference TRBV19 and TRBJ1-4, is DGGITQSPKYLFRKEGQNVTLSCEQNLNHDAMYWYRQDPGQGLRLIYYSQIVNDFQKGDIAEGYSVSREKKESFPLTVTSAQKNPTAFYLCASRTVLPTNEKLFFGSGTQLSVL.

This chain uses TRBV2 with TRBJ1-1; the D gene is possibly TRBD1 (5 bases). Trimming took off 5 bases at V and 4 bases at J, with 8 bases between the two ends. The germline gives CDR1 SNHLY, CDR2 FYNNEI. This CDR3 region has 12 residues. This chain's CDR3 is CASSLGATEAFF. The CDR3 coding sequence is TGTGCCAGCAGTCTAGGGGCCACTGAAGCTTTCTTT. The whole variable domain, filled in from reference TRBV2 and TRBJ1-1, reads EPEVTQTPSHQVTQMGQEVILRCVPISNHLYFYWYRQILGQKVEFLVSFYNNEISEKSEIFDDQFSVERPDGSNFTLKIRSTKLEDSAMYFCASSLGATEAFFGQGTRLTVV.

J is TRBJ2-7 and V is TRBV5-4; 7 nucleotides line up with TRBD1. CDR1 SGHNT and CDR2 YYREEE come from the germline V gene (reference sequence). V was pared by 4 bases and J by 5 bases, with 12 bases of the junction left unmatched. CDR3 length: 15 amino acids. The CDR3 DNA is TGTGCCAGCAGCGCGTACCGGGCCGACAGGGACGAGCAGTACTTC. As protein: CASSAYRADRDEQYF.

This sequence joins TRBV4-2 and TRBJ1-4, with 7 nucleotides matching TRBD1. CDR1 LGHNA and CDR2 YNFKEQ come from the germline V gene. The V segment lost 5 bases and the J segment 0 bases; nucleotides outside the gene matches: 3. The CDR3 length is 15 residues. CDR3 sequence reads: CASSSTGATNEKLFF. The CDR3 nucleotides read TGTGCCAGCAGCTCCACAGGGGCAACTAATGAAAAACTGTTTTTT.

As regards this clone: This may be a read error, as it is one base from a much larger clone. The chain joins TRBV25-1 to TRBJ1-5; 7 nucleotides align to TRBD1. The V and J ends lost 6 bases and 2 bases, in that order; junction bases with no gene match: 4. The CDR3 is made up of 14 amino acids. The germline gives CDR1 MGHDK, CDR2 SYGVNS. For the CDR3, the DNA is TGTGCCAGCAGCTTTACAGGGGGCAATCAGCCCCAGCATTTT. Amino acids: CASSFTGGNQPQHF. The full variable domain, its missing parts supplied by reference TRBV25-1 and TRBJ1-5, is EADIYQTPRYLVIGTGKKITLECSQTMGHDKMYWYQQDPGMELHLIHYSYGVNSTEKGDLSSESTVSRIRTEHFPLTLESARPSHTSQYLCASSFTGGNQPQHFGDGTRLSIL.

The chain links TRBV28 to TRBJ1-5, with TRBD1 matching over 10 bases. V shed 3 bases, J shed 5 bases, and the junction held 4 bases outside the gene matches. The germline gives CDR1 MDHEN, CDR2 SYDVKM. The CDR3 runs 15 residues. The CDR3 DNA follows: TGTGCCAGCAGTTTGTCCGGGACAGGGGATCAGCCCCAGCATTTT. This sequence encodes CASSLSGTGDQPQHF.

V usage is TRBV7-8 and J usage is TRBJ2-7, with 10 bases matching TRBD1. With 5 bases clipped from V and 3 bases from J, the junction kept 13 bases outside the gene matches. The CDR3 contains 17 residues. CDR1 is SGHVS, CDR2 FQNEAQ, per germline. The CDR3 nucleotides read TGTGCCAGCAGCCCGGGACAGGGGCCGTCCTCTGGCTACGAGCAGTACTTC. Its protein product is CASSPGQGPSSGYEQYF.

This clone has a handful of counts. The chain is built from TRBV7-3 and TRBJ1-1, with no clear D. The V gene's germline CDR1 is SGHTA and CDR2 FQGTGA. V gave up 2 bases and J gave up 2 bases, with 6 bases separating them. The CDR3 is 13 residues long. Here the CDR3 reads CASSLYRNTEAFF. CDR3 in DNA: TGTGCCAGCAGCTTATACAGAAACACTGAAGCTTTCTTT.

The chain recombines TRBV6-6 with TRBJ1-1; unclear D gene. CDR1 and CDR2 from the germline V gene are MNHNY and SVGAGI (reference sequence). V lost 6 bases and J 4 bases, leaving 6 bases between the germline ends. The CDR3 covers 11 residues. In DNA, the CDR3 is TGTGCCAGCAGCCCTCTCACTGAAGCTTTCTTT. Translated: CASSPLTEAFF.

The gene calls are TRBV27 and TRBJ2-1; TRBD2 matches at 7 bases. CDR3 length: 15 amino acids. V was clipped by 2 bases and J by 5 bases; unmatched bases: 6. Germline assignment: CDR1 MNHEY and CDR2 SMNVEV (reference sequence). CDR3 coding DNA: TGTGCCAGCAGTTTAGGGACTACCTTTAACAATGAGCAGTTCTTC. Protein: CASSLGTTFNNEQFF.

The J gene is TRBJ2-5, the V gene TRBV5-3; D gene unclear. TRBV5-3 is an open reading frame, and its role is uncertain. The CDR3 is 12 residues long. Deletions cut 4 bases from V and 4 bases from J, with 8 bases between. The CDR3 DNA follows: TGTGCCAGAAGCGTGAGGAGAGAGACCCAGTACTTC. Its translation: CARSVRRETQYF.

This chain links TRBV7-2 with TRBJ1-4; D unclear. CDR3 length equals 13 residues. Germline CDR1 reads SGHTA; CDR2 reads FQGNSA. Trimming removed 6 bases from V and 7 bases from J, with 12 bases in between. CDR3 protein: CASSILTGEKLFF. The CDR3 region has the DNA TGTGCCAGCAGTATCCTTACTGGTGAAAAACTGTTTTTT.

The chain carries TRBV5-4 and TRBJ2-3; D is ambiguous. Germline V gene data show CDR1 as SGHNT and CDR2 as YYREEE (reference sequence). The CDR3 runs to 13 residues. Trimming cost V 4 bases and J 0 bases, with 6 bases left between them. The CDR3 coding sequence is TGTGCCAGCAGCCGCGATAGCACAGATACGCAGTATTTT. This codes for CASSRDSTDTQYF.

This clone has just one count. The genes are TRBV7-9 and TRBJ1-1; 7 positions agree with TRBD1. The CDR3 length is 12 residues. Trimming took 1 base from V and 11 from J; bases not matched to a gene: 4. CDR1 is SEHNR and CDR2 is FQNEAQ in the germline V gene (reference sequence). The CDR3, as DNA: TGTGCCAGCAGCTTAGTAGGGGGCTGGGCTTTCTTT. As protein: CASSLVGGWAFF.

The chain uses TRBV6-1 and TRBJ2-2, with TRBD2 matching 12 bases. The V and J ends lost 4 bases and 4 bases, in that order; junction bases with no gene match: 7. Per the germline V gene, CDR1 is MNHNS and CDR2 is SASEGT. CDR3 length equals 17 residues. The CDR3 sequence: CASSALTSGRPTGELFF. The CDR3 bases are TGTGCCAGCAGTGCCTTGACTAGCGGGAGACCCACCGGGGAGCTGTTTTTT.

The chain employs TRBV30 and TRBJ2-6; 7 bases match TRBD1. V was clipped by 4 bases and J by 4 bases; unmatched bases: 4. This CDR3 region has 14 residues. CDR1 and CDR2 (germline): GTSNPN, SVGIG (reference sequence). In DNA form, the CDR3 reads TGTGCCTGGATGAGGGGGCTAGGGGCCAACGTCCTGACTTTC. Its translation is CAWMRGLGANVLTF.

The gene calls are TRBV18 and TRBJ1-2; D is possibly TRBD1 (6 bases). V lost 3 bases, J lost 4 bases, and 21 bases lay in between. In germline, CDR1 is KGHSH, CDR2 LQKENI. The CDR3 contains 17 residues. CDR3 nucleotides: TGTGCCAGCTCACCCTTTCGAGAACAGGGATGGAGCTATGGCTACACCTTC. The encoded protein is CASSPFREQGWSYGYTF. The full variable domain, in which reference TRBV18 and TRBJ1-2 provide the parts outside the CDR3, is NAGVMQNPRHLVRRRGQEARLRCSPMKGHSHVYWYRQLPEEGLKFMVYLQKENIIDESGMPKERFSAEFPKEGPSILRIQQVVRGDSAAYFCASSPFREQGWSYGYTFGSGTRLTVV.

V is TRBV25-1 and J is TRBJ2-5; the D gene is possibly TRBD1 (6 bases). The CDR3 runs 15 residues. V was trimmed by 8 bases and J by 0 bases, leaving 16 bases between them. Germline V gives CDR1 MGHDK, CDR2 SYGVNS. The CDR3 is CASEPGAQYQETQYF. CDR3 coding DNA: TGTGCCAGCGAGCCAGGGGCTCAGTACCAAGAGACCCAGTACTTC.

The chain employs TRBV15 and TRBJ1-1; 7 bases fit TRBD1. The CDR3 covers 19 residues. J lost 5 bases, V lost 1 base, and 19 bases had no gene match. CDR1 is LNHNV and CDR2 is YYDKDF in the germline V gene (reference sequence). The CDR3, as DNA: TGTGCCACCAGCAGAGGGGGGCCGGGGGTACCCGGGACAGCGACTGAAGCTTTCTTT. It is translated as CATSRGGPGVPGTATEAFF.

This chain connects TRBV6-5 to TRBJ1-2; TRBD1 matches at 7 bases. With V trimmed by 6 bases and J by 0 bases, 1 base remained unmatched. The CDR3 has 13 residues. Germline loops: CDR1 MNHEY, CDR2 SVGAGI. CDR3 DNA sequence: TGTGCCAGCAGGGGGACAGCTAACTATGGCTACACCTTC. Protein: CASRGTANYGYTF.

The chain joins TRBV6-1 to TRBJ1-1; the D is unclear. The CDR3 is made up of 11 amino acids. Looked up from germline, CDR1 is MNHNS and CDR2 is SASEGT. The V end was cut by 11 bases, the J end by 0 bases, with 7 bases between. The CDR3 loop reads CASQLNTEAFF. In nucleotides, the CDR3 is TGTGCCTCGCAGTTGAACACTGAAGCTTTCTTT.

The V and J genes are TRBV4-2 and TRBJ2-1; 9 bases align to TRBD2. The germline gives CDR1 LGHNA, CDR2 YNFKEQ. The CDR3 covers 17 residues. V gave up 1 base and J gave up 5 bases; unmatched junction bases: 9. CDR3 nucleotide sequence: TGTGCCAGCAGCCAAGGGGGGCGGCGGGAGGGCCACAATGAGCAGTTCTTC. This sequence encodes CASSQGGRREGHNEQFF.

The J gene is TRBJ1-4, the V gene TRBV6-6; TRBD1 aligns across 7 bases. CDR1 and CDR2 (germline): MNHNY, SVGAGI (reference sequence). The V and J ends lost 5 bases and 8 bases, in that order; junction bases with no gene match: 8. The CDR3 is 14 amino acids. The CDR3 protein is CASSKTGTYEKLFF. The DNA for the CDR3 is TGTGCCAGCAGTAAGACAGGGACTTACGAAAAACTGTTTTTT.

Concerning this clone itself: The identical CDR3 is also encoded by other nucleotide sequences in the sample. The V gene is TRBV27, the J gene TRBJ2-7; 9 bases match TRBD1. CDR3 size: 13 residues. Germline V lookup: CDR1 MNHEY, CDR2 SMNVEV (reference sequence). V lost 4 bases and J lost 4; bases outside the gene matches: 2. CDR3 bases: TGTGCCAGCAGTTCGGGACAGGGTTACGAGCAGTACTTC. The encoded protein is CASSSGQGYEQYF.